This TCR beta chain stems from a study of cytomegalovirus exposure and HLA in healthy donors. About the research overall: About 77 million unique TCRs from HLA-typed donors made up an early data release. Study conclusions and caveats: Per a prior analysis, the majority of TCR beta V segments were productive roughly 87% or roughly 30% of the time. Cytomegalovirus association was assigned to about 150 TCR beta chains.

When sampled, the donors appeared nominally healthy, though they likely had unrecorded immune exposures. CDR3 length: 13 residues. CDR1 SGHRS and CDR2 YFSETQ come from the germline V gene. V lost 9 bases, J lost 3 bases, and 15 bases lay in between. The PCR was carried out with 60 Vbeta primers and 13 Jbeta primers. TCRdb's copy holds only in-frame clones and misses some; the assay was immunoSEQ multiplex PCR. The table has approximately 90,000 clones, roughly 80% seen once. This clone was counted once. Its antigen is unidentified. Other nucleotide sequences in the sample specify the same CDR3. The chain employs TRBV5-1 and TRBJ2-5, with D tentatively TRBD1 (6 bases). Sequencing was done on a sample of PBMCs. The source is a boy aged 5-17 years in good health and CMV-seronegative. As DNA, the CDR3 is TGCGCCACCTCGAACCCAGGGGAAGAGACCCAGTACTTC. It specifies CATSNPGEETQYF.